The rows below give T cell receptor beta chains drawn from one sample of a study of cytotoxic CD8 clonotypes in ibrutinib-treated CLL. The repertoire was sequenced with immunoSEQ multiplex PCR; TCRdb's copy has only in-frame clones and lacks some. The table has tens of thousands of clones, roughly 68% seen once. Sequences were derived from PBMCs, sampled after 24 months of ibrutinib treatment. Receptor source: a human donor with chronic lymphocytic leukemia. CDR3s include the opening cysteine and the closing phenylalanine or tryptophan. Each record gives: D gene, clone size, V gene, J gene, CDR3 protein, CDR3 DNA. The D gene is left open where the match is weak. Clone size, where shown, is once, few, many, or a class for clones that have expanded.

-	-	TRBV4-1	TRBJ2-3	CASSPTADTQYF	TGCGCCAGCAGCCCGACGGCAGATACGCAGTATTTT
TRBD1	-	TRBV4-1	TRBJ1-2	CASSQAADRIRDHF	TGCGCCAGCAGCCAGGCAGCGGACAGGATACGAGATCACTTC
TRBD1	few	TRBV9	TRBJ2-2	CASSDGQGAGELFF	TGTGCCAGCAGCGACGGACAGGGGGCCGGGGAGCTGTTTTTT
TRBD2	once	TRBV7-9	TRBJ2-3	CASSGQLAGGSTDTQYF	TGTGCCAGCAGCGGGCAACTAGCGGGGGGATCCACAGATACGCAGTATTTT
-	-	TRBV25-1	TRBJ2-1	CASSESLPEQFF	TGTGCCAGCAGTGAATCCCTGCCCGAGCAGTTCTTC
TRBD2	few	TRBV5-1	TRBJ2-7	CASRPGTSAYSYEQYF	TGCGCCAGCAGACCCGGGACTAGCGCATACTCCTACGAGCAGTACTTC
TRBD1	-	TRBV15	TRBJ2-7	CATSRDEGQGMYEQYF	TGTGCCACCAGCAGAGATGAGGGACAGGGGATGTACGAGCAGTACTTC
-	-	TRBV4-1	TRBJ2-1	CASSLSRSSYNEQFF	TGCGCCAGCAGCCTTAGTCGGAGCTCCTACAATGAGCAGTTCTTC
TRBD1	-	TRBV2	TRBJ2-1	CASSGYVTGAYNEQFF	TGTGCCAGCAGTGGATATGTGACAGGGGCCTACAATGAGCAGTTCTTC
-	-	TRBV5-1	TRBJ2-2	CASSLEQGNTGELFF	TGCGCCAGCAGCTTGGAACAGGGAAACACCGGGGAGCTGTTTTTT
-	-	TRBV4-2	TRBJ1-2	CASSQGDGYGYTF	TGTGCCAGCAGCCAAGGAGACGGCTATGGCTACACCTTC
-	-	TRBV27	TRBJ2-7	CASSLGGPTYEQYF	TGTGCCAGCAGTTTGGGCGGACCGACCTACGAGCAGTACTTC
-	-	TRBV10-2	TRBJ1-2	CASSWSLTGGIYGYTF	TGCGCCAGCAGTTGGTCCCTGACAGGCGGGATCTATGGCTACACCTTC
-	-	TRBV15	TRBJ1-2	CATSRDRGRPLNF	TGTGCCACCAGCAGAGATCGGGGCCGGCCTCTCAACTTC
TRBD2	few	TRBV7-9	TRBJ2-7	CASTLPREGPQSGEQYF	TGTGCCAGCACTCTACCGAGGGAGGGACCACAGAGCGGCGAGCAGTACTTC
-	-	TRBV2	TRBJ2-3	CASSAVGLNTDTQYF	TGTGCCAGCAGTGCTGTAGGACTAAACACAGATACGCAGTATTTT
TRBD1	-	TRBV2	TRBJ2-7	CASSEAKTFGQVWNF	TGTGCCAGCAGTGAAGCGAAAACCTTTGGACAGGTATGGAACTTC
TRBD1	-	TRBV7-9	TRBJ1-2	CASSDNRGLNDGYTF	TGTGCCAGCAGCGACAACAGGGGGCTTAACGATGGCTACACCTTC
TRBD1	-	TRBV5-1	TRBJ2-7	CASSPRQGPAYEQYF	TGCGCCAGCAGCCCAAGACAGGGCCCTGCCTACGAGCAGTACTTC
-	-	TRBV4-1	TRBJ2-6	CASTGGSGANVLTF	TGCGCCAGCACCGGGGGCTCTGGGGCCAACGTCCTGACTTTC
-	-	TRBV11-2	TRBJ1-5	CASSLQDSNQPQHF	TGTGCCAGCAGCCTCCAGGACAGCAATCAGCCCCAGCATTTT
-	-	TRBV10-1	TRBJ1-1	CASSESGAPGGDTEAFF	TGCGCCAGCAGTGAGTCTGGGGCACCCGGAGGGGACACTGAAGCTTTCTTT
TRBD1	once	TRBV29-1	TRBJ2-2	CSVRTGNTGELFF	TGCAGCGTACGGACAGGGAACACCGGGGAGCTGTTTTTT
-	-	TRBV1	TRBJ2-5	CTSSQGRDYQETQYF	TGCACCAGCAGCCAGGGCCGGGACTACCAAGAGACCCAGTACTTC
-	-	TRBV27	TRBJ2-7	CASSRRPGHGYEQYF	TGTGCCAGCAGTCGTCGCCCGGGACATGGCTACGAGCAGTACTTC
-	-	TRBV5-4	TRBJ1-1	CASSLRGDTEAFF	TGTGCCAGCAGCTTGCGGGGGGACACTGAAGCTTTCTTT
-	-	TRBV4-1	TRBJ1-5	CASSQLTGYNQPQHF	TGCGCCAGCAGCCAGCTGACAGGTTACAATCAGCCCCAGCATTTT
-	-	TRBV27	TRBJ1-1	CASSFMQGLNTEAFF	TGTGCCAGCAGTTTTATGCAGGGACTGAACACTGAAGCTTTCTTT
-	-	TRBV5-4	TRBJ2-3	CASSYGVGLTDTQYF	TGTGCCAGCAGCTACGGGGTAGGCCTCACAGATACGCAGTATTTT
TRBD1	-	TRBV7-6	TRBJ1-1	CASSPGGGAGAFF	TGTGCCAGCAGCCCAGGAGGGGGCGCAGGGGCTTTCTTT
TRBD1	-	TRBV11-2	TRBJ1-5	CASSVDRDSNQPQHF	TGTGCCAGCAGCGTTGACAGGGACAGCAATCAGCCCCAGCATTTT
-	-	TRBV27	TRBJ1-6	CASRTGQNYNSPLHF	TGTGCCAGCAGAACAGGACAGAATTATAATTCACCCCTCCACTTT
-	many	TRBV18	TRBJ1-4	CASSRSGGVDEKLFF	TGTGCCAGCTCACGCTCGGGAGGGGTGGACGAAAAACTGTTTTTT
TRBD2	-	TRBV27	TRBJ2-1	CASRPGGASSYNEQFF	TGTGCCAGCAGACCGGGGGGGGCGAGCTCCTACAATGAGCAGTTCTTC
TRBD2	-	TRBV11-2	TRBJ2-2	CASSLRLAGVTGELFF	TGTGCCAGCAGCCTCAGACTAGCGGGGGTGACCGGGGAGCTGTTTTTT
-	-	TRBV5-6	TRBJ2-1	CASSPGFNEQFF	TGTGCCAGCAGCCCAGGTTTCAATGAGCAGTTCTTC
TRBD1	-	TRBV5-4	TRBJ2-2	CASSLARDRVITGELFF	TGTGCCAGCAGCTTGGCCAGAGACAGGGTAATAACCGGGGAGCTGTTTTTT
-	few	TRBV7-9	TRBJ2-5	CASSSGGETQYF	TGTGCCAGCAGCTCCGGTGGGGAGACCCAGTACTTC
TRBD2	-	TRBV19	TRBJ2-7	CASSIRTGLAYEQYF	TGTGCCAGTAGTATAAGAACGGGACTAGCGTACGAGCAGTACTTC
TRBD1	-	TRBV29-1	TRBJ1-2	CSVVQGALGYTF	TGCAGCGTGGTACAGGGGGCCCTGGGCTACACCTTC
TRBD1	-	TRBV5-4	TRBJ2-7	CASSRDRGPEEQYF	TGTGCCAGCAGCCGGGACAGGGGGCCGGAGGAGCAGTACTTC
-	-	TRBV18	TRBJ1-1	CASSPTQGDLNTEAFF	TGTGCCAGCTCACCAACACAGGGTGATCTTAACACTGAAGCTTTCTTT
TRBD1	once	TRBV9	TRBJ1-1	CASSPGTGREAFF	TGTGCCAGCAGCCCCGGGACAGGGCGTGAAGCTTTCTTT
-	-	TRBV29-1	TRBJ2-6	CSVGSSGANVLTF	TGCAGCGTGGGAAGTTCTGGGGCCAACGTCCTGACTTTC
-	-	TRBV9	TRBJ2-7	CASSVGTTRGSYEQYF	TGTGCCAGCAGCGTAGGCACAACAAGGGGATCCTACGAGCAGTACTTC
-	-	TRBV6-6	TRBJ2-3	CASSPKGQAADTQYF	TGTGCCAGCAGTCCCAAGGGGCAGGCAGCAGATACGCAGTATTTT
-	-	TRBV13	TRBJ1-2	CASTRGETYYTF	TGTGCCAGCACCCGGGGGGAGACGTACTACACCTTC
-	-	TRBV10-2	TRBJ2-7	CASSDPPGTQAYEQYF	TGCGCCAGCAGTGATCCCCCCGGGACCCAAGCCTACGAGCAGTACTTC
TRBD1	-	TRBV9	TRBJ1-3	CASSATGVVGGNTIYF	TGTGCCAGCAGCGCGACAGGGGTGGTAGGGGGAAACACCATATATTTT
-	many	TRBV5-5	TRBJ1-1	CASSRTRSDNTEAFF	TGTGCCAGCAGCAGGACCCGAAGCGATAACACTGAAGCTTTCTTT
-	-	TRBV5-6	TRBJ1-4	CASSSGSEKLFF	TGTGCCAGCAGCTCTGGGAGTGAAAAACTGTTTTTT
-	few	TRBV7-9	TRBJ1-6	CASSLGYSYNSPLHF	TGTGCCAGCAGCTTAGGGTACTCCTATAATTCACCCCTCCACTTT
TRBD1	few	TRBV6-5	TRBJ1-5	CASTRDRDQPQHF	TGTGCCAGCACCCGGGACAGGGATCAGCCCCAGCATTTT